This T cell receptor beta chain came from a study of CD8 T cells in ankylosing spondylitis. CDR1 is SGHRS and CDR2 is YFSETQ in the germline V gene. This CDR3 region has 15 residues. Germline trimming cut 4 bases from V and 1 base from J; bases unmatched to any gene: 7. At least ten counts were recorded for this clonotype. TCRdb itself ran the 5' RACE reads through MiXCR, one entry per CDR3 protein. The sample has about 160,000 distinct CDR3 sequences; around 19% are singletons. The genes are TRBV5-1 and TRBJ1-1; 7 nucleotides align to TRBD1. Sequencing input: blood, either unsorted or a sorted T cell fraction (not recorded which). The sequence came from a male donor with ankylosing spondylitis or in good health (not recorded which). The CDR3 protein is CASSIRQGWNTEAFF. The CDR3 DNA reads TGCGCCAGCAGCATTCGACAGGGATGGAACACTGAAGCTTTCTTT.